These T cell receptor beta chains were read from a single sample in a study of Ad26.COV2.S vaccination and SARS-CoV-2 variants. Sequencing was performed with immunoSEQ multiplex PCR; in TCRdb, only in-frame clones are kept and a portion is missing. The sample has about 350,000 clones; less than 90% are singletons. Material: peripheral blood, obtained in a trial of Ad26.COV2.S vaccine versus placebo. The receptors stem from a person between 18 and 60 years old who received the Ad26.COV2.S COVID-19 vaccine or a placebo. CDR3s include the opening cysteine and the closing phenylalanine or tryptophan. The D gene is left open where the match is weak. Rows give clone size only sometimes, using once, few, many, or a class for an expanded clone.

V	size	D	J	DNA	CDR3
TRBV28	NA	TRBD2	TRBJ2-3	TGTGCCAGCAGTTCCGGACTAGCGGGAGGGATAGATACGCAGTATTTT	CASSSGLAGGIDTQYF
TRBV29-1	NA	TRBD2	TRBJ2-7	TGCAGCGCCTCCGGCCGCACTAGCGGTGTCGCCTACGAGCAGTACTTC	CSASGRTSGVAYEQYF
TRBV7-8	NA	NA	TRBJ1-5	TGTGCCAGCAGCTTAGAGTCTGTTGGGCAGGCTCATCAGCCCCAGCATTTT	CASSLESVGQAHQPQHF
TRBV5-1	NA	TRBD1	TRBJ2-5	TGCGCCAGCAGCTTGGGGGACAGGGCCTTCCAAGAGACCCAGTACTTC	CASSLGDRAFQETQYF
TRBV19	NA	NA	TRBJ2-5	TGTGCCAGTAGTATAGGGGGAGCCCAAGTGGAGACCCAGTACTTC	CASSIGGAQVETQYF
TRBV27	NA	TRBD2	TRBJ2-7	TGTGCCAGCAGTTTGCGGGGGGGCTCCTACGAGCAGTACTTC	CASSLRGGSYEQYF
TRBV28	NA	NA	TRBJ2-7	TGTGCCAGCAGTCCGTCGGGCGATAGTACCTACGAGCAGTACTTC	CASSPSGDSTYEQYF
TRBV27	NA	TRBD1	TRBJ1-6	TGTGCCAGCAGTTTATGGACAGGGGGCCATAATTCACCCCTCCACTTT	CASSLWTGGHNSPLHF
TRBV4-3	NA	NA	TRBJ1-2	TGCGCCAGCAGCCAACACCCGGACAAAAGGGGAGTAACCTTC	CASSQHPDKRGVTF
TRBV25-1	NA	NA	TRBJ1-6	TGTGCCAGCAGTAGTCCGGGACTAGGCCCTAATTCACCCCTCCACTTT	CASSSPGLGPNSPLHF
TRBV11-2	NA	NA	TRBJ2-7	TGTGCCAGCAGCTCGGGAACGGCGGGGAGCGGCAACGAGCAGTACTTC	CASSSGTAGSGNEQYF
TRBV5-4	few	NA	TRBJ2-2	TGTGCCAGCAGCAGGCCACAGGGAATGACCGGGGAGCTGTTTTTT	CASSRPQGMTGELFF
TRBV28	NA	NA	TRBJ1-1	TGTGCCAGCAGTTCAGGGATAGGGACTGAAGCTTTCTTT	CASSSGIGTEAFF
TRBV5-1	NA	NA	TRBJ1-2	TGCGCCAGCAGCTTAATCGGACCCCGGGGAAACGACTATGGCTACACCTTC	CASSLIGPRGNDYGYTF
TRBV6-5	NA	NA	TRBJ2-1	TGTGCCAGCAGAAGCCATGCTGAGCAGTTCTTC	CASRSHAEQFF
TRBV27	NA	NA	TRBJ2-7	TGTGCCAGCAGCCCTTATCCGGATTTCTACGAGCAGTACTTC	CASSPYPDFYEQYF
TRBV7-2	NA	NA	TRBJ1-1	TGTGCCAGCAGCTTATGGGGGTTGGGAGCTTTCTTT	CASSLWGLGAFF
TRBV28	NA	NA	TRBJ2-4	TGTGCCAGCAGTTTACCCCGGACAGCGGAGGGAAACATTCAGTACTTC	CASSLPRTAEGNIQYF
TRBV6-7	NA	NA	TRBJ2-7	TGTGCCAGCATTCCCGAACCGGTAGCCTACGAGCAGTACTTC	CASIPEPVAYEQYF
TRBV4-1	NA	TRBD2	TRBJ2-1	TGCGCCAGCAGCCAAGGACTAGCGGGAGTCAATGAGCAGTTCTTC	CASSQGLAGVNEQFF
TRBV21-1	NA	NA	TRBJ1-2	TGTGCCAACCAACAGAAACTGTACTATGGCTACACCTTC	CANQQKLYYGYTF
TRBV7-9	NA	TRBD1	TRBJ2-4	TGTGCCAGCAGCCCCCGGACAGGGAACATTCAGTACTTC	CASSPRTGNIQYF
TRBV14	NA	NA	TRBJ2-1	TGTGCCAGCAGCCAATTTAGGGGCTCCTACAATGAGCAGTTCTTC	CASSQFRGSYNEQFF
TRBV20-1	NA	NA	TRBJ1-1	TGCAGTGGGTGGAGTCGCGGAGCTTTCTTT	CSGWSRGAFF
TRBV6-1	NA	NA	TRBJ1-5	TGTGCCAGCAGTGAAGACGGGAATCAGCCCCAGCATTTT	CASSEDGNQPQHF
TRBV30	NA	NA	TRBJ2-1	TGTGCCTGGAGTAAAAACAATGAGCAGTTCTTC	CAWSKNNEQFF
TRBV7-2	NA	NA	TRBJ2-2	TGTGCCAGCAGCCCCCAGGGGACCGGGGAGCTGTTTTTT	CASSPQGTGELFF
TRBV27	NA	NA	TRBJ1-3	TGTGCCACCAGGGGATCCGGAAACACCATATATTTT	CATRGSGNTIYF
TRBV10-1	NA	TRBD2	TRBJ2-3	TGCGCCAGCAGTGACCCGGGACTAGCGGGGGGTCATAGCACAGATACGCAGTATTTT	CASSDPGLAGGHSTDTQYF
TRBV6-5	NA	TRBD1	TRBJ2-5	TGTGCCAGCATCCAGGGGGATAGGGAGACCCAGTACTTC	CASIQGDRETQYF
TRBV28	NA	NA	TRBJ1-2	TGTGCCAGCAGTTTAACGGGTAACTATGGCTACACCTTC	CASSLTGNYGYTF
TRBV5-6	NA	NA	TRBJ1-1	TGTGCCAGCAGCTTGATCCCCGCAAGAGGCAACACTGAAGCTTTCTTT	CASSLIPARGNTEAFF
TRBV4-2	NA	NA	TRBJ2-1	TGTGCCAGCAGCCAAGCGATACTAGCCCATGAGCAGTTCTTC	CASSQAILAHEQFF
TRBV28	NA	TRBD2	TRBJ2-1	TGTGCCAGCAGAATAGCGGGAGGTTACAATGAGCAGTTCTTC	CASRIAGGYNEQFF
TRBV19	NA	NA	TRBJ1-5	TGTGCCAGTAGTATAGATCGACGGGGGCCTGGTCAGCCCCAGCATTTT	CASSIDRRGPGQPQHF
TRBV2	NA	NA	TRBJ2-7	TGTGCCAGCAGTGTACACCCGCAAGCCGCCCAGTACTTC	CASSVHPQAAQYF
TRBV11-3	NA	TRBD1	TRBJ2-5	TGTGCCAGCAGCTCGTGGACAGGGGAGGGGACCCAGTACTTC	CASSSWTGEGTQYF
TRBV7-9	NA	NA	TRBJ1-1	TGTGCCAGCAGCCGTGGCCCATTGGTGAACACTGAAGCTTTCTTT	CASSRGPLVNTEAFF
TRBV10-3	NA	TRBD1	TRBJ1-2	TGTGCCATCAGTGAGTCAGGCAGCTGGGACAGATCCTATGGCTACACCTTC	CAISESGSWDRSYGYTF
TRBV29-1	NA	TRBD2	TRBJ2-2	TGCAGCTTCCGGGGAGGGCCCGGGGAGCTGTTTTTT	CSFRGGPGELFF
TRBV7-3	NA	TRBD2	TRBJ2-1	TGTGCCAGCAGTCTTCCGGGACTAGCGGCTGAGCAGTTCTTC	CASSLPGLAAEQFF
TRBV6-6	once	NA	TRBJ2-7	TGTGCCAGCGCCACTACGGGGGAGGAGCAGTACTTC	CASATTGEEQYF
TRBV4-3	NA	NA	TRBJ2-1	TGCGCCAGCAGCCAAGAGGATAGGTCTGGGGAGCAGTTCTTC	CASSQEDRSGEQFF
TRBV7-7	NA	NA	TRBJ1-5	TGTGCCAGCAGCACGACCGGGACACCGGCGTACCCCAGACCGGGGGACGACCAGCCCCAGCATTTT	CASSTTGTPAYPRPGDDQPQHF
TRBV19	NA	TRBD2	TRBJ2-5	TGTGCCAGTAGTATCGGGACTAGCGGGAAAGAGACCCAGTACTTC	CASSIGTSGKETQYF
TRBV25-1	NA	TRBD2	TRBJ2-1	TGTGCCAGCAGTGAATCCCGGGAGGGCCTGGGTGAGCAGTTCTTC	CASSESREGLGEQFF
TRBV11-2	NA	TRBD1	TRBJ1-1	TGTGCCAGCAGGCGAACAGGGGTCACTGAAGCTTTCTTT	CASRRTGVTEAFF
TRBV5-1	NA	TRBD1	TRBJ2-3	TGCGCCAGCAGCGACCGACAGGGGGCTCAGGATACGCAGTATTTT	CASSDRQGAQDTQYF
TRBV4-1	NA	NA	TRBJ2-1	TGCGCCAGCAGCCCGGGCGGTTCCTACAATGAGCAGTTCTTC	CASSPGGSYNEQFF
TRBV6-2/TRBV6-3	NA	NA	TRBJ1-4	TGTGCCAGCAGTGACCTCGGGGGAGCGTCTGAAAAACTGTTTTTT	CASSDLGGASEKLFF
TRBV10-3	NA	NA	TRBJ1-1	TGTGCCAGCCGAGCCGGGACGGGAACGCGAACTGAAGCTTTCTTT	CASRAGTGTRTEAFF